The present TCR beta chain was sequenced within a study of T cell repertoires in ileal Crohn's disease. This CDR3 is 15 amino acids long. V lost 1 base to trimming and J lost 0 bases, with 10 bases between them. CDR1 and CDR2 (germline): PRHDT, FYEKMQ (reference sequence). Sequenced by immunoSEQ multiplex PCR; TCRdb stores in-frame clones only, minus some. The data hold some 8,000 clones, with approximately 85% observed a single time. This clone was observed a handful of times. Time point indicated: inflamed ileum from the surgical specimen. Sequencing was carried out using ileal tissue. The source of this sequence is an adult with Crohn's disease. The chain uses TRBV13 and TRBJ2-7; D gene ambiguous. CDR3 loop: CASSLVGQNSYEQYF. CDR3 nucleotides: TGTGCCAGCAGCTTAGTAGGGCAGAACTCCTACGAGCAGTACTTC.